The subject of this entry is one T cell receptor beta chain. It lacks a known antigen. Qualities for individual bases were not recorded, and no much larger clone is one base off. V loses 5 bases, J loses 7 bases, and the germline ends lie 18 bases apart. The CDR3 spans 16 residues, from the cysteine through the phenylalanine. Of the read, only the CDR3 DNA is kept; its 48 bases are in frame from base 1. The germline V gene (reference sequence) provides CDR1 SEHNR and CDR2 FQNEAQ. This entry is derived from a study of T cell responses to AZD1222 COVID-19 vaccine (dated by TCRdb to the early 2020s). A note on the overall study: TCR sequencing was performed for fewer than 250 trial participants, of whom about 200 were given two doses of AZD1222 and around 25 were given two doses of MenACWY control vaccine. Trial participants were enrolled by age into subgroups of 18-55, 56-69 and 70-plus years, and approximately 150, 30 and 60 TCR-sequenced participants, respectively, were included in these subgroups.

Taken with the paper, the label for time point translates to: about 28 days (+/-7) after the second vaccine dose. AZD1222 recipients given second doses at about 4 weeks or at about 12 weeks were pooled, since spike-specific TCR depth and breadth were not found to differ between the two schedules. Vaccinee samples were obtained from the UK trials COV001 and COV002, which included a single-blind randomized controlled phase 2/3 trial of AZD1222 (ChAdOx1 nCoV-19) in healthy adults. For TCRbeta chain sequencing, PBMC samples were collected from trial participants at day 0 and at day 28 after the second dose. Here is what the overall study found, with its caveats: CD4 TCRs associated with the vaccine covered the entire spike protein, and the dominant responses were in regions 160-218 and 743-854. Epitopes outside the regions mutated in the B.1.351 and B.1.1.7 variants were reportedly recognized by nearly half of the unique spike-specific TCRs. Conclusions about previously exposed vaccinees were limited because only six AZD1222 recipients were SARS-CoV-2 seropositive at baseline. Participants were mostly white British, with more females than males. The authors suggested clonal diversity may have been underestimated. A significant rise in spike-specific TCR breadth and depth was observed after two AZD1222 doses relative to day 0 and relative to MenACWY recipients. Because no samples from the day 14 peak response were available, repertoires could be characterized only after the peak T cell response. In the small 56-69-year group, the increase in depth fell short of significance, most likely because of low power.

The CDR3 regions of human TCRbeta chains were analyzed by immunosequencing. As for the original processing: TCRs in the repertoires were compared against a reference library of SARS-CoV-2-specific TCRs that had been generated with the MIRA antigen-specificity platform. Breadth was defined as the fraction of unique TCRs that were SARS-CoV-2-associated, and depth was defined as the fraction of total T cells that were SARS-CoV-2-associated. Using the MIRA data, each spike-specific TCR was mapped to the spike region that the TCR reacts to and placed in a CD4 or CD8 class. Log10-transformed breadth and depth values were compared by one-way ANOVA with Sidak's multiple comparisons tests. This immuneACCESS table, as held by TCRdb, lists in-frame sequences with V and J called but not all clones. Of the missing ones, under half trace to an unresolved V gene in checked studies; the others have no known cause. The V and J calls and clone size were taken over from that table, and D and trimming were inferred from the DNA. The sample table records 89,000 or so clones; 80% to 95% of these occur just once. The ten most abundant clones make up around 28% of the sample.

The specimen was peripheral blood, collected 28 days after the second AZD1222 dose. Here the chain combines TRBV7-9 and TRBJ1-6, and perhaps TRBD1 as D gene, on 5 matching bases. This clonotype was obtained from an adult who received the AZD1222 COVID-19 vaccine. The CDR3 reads CASSPTRDPGNSPLHF. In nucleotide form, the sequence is TGTGCCAGCAGCCCTACGAGGGACCCTGGGAATTCACCCCTCCACTTT.